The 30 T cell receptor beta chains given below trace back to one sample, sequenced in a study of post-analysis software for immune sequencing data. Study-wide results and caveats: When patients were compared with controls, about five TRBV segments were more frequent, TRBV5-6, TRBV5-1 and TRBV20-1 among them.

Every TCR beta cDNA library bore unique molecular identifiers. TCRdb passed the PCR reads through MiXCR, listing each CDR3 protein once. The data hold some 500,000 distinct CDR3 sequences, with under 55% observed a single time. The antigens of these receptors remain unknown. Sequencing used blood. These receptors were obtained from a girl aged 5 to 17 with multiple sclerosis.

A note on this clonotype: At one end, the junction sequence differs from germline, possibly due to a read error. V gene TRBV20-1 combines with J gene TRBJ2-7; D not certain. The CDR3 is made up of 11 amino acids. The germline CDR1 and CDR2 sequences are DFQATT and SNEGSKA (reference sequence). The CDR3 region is CSATGSYAQYF. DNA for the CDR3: TGCAGTGCTACAGGCTCCTACGCGCAGTACTTC.

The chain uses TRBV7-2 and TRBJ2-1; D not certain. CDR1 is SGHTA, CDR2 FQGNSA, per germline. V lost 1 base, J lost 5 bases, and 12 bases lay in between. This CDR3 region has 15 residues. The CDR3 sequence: CASSLGPARNNEQFF. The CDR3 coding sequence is TGTGCCAGCAGCTTAGGTCCGGCCAGAAACAATGAGCAGTTCTTC.

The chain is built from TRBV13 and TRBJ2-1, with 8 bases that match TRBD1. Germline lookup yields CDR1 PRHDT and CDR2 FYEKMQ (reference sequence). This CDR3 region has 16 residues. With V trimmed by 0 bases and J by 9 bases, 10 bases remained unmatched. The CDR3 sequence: CASSLGQGASEGEQFF. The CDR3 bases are TGTGCCAGCAGCTTAGGTCAGGGGGCTTCGGAGGGTGAGCAGTTCTTC.

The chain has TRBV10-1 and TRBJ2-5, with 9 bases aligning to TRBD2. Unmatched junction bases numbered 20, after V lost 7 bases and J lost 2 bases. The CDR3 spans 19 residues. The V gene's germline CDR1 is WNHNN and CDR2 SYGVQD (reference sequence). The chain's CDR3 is CASTEVLVAGVNGQETQYF. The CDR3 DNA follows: TGCGCCAGCACTGAAGTGTTGGTAGCGGGAGTTAACGGGCAAGAGACCCAGTACTTC.

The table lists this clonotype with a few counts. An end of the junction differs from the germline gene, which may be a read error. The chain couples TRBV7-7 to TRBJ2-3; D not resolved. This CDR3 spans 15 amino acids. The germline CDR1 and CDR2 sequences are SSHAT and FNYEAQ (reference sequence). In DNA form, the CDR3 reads TGTGCTAGCAGCTTAGGTTCACCTAGCACAGATACGCAGTATTTT. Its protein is CASSLGSPSTDTQYF.

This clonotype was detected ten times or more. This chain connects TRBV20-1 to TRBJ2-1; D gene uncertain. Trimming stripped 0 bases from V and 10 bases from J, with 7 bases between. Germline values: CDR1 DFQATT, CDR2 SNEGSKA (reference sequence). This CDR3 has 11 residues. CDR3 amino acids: CSARDDREQFF. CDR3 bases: TGCAGTGCTAGAGATGACCGGGAGCAGTTCTTC.

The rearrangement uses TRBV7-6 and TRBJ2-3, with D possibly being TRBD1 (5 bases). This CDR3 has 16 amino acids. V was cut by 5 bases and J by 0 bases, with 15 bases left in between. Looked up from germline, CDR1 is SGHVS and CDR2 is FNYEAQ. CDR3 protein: CASSRPRTSSTDTQYF. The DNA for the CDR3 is TGTGCCAGCAGCCGGCCTCGGACATCTAGCACAGATACGCAGTATTTT.

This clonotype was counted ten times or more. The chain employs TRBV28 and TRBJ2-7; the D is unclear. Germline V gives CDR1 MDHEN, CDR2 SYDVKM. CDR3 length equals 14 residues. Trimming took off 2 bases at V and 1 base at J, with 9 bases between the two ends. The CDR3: CASSLNSGSYEQYF. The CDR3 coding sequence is TGTGCCAGCAGTTTAAATTCGGGTTCCTACGAGCAGTACTTC. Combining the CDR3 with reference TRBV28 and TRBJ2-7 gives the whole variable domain DVKVTQSSRYLVKRTGEKVFLECVQDMDHENMFWYRQDPGLGLRLIYFSYDVKMKEKGDIPEGYSVSREKKERFSLILESASTNQTSMYLCASSLNSGSYEQYFGPGTRLTVT.

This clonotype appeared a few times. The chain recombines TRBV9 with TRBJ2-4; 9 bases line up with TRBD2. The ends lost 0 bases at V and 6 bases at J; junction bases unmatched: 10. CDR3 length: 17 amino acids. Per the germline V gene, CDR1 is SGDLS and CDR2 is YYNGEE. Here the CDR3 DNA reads TGTGCCAGCAGCGTAGCTCAGGATAGCGGGAGTTCAAACATTCAGTACTTC. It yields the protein CASSVAQDSGSSNIQYF.

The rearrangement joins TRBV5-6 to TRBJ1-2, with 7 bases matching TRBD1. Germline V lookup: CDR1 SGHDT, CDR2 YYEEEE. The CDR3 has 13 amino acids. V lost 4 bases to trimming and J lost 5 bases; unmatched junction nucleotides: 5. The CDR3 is CASSGTVGYGYTF. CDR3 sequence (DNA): TGTGCCAGCAGCGGGACAGTGGGTTATGGCTACACCTTC.

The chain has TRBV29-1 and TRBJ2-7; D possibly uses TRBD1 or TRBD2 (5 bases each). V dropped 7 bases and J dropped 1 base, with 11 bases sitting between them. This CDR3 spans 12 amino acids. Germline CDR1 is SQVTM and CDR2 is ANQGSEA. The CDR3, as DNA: TGCAGCGGGGAGACAGATTCCTACGAGCAGTACTTC. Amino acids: CSGETDSYEQYF.

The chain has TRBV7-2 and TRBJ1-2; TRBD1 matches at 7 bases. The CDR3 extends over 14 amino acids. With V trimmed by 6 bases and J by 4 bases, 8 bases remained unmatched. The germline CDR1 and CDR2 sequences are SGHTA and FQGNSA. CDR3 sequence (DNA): TGTGCCAGCAGTATCAGACAGGGCGTCTATGGCTACACCTTC. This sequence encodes CASSIRQGVYGYTF.

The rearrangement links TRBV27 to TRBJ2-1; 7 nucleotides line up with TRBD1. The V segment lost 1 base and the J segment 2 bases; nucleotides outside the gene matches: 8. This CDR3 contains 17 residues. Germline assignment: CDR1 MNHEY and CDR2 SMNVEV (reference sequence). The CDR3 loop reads CASSLLFQGVAYNEQFF. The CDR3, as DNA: TGTGCCAGCAGTTTATTGTTTCAGGGGGTCGCCTACAATGAGCAGTTCTTC.

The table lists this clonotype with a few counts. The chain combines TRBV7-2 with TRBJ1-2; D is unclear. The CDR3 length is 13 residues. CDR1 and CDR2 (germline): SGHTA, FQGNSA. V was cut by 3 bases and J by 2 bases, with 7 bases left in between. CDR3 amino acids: CASSFYQNYGYTF. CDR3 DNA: TGTGCCAGCAGCTTCTACCAGAACTATGGCTACACCTTC.

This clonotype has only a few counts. The CDR3 coding sequence is TGTGCCACCAGCAGAGTAGTCGGGGAGGTTAACTACAATGAGCAGTTCTTC. Protein: CATSRVVGEVNYNEQFF. V and J are TRBV15 and TRBJ2-1; possible D gene TRBD2, 6 bases. Per the germline V gene, CDR1 is LNHNV and CDR2 is YYDKDF (reference sequence). This CDR3 comprises 17 residues. V was trimmed by 1 base and J by 3 bases, leaving 16 bases between them.

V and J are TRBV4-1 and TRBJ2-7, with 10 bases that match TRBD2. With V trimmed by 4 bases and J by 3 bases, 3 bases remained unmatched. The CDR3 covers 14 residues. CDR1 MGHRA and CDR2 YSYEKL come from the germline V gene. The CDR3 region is CASSRLAGIYEQYF. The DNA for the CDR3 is TGCGCCAGCAGCCGACTAGCGGGTATCTACGAGCAGTACTTC.

The CDR3: CASSLTSGGLSSYNEQFF. Written as DNA, the CDR3 is TGTGCCAGCAGCTTAACTAGCGGAGGGCTGAGCTCCTACAATGAGCAGTTCTTC. V gene TRBV11-2 combines with J gene TRBJ2-1; TRBD2 matches at 8 bases. Germline loops: CDR1 SGHAT, CDR2 FQNNGV. The CDR3 has 18 residues. Trimming removed 2 bases from V and 0 bases from J; junction bases left unmatched: 9.

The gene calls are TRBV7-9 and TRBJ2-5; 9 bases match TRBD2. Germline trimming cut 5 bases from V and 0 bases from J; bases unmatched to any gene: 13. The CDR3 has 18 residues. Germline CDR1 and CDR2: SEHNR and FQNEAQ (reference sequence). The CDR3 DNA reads TGTGCCAGCAGCCGGGGCCACACCGGGACTAGCAACCAAGAGACCCAGTACTTC. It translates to CASSRGHTGTSNQETQYF.

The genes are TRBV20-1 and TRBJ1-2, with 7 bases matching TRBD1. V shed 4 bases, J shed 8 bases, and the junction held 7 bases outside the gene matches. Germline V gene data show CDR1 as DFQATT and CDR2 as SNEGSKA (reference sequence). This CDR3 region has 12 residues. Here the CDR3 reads CSATEGAQGYTF. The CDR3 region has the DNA TGCAGTGCTACCGAGGGGGCTCAGGGCTACACCTTC.

The DNA of the CDR3 is TGTGCCAGCAGCATCGCCGGGACAGGGAACACAGATACGCAGTATTTT. This gives the protein CASSIAGTGNTDTQYF. The V and J genes are TRBV7-2 and TRBJ2-3; 9 nucleotides line up with TRBD1. The V gene's germline CDR1 is SGHTA and CDR2 FQGNSA. The CDR3 totals 16 residues. V was clipped by 5 bases and J by 2 bases; unmatched bases: 8.

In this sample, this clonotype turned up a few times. The CDR3 sequence is CASSLRVFSGANVLTF. As DNA, the CDR3 is TGTGCCAGCAGCTTACGAGTTTTCTCTGGGGCCAACGTCCTGACTTTC. J is TRBJ2-6 and V is TRBV7-2; D gene uncertain. The germline V gene has CDR1 SGHTA and CDR2 FQGNSA. The V end lost 2 bases, the J end lost 0 bases, and 8 bases lay between the germline ends. The length of the CDR3 is 16 residues. Full variable domain (remainder filled in from reference TRBV7-2 and TRBJ2-6): GAGVSQSPSNKVTEKGKDVELRCDPISGHTALYWYRQSLGQGLEFLIYFQGNSAPDKSGLPSDRFSAERTGGSVSTLTIQRTQQEDSAVYLCASSLRVFSGANVLTFGAGSRLTVL.

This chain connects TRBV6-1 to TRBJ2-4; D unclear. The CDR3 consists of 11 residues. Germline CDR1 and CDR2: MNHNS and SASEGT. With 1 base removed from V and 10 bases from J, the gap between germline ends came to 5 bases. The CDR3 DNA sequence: TGTGCCAGCAGTGAAGGGTCGATTCAGTACTTC. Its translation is CASSEGSIQYF.

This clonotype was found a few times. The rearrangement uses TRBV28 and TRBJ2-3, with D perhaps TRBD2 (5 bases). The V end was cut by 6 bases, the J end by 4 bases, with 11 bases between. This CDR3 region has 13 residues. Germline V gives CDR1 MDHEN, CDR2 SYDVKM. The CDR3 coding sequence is TGTGCCAGCAGAAACCCTAGCTCAGATACGCAGTATTTT. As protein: CASRNPSSDTQYF.

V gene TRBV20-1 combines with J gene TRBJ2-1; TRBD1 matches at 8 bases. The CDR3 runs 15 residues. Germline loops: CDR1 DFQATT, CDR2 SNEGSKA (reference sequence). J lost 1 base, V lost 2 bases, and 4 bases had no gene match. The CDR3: CSARPRDRSYNEQFF. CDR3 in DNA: TGCAGTGCTAGACCCCGGGACAGGTCCTACAATGAGCAGTTCTTC.

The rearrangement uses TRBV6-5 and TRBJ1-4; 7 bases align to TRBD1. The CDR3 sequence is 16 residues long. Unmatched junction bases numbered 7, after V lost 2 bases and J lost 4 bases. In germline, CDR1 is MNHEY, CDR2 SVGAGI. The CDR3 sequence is CASSYRGSGGNEKLFF. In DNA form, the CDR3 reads TGTGCCAGCAGTTACCGCGGGTCAGGGGGTAATGAAAAACTGTTTTTT.

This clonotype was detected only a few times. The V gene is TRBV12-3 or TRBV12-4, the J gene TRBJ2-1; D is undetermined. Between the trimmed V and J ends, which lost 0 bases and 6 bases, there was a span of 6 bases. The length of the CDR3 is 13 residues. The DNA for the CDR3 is TGTGCCAGCAGTTTAGCAGCTCCCAATGAGCAGTTCTTC. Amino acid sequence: CASSLAAPNEQFF.

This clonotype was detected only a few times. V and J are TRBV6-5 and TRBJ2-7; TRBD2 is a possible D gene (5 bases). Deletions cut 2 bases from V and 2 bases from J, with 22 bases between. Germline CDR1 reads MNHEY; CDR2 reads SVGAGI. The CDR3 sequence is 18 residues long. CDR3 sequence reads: CASSYPGLLSARAYEQYF. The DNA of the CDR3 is TGTGCCAGCAGTTACCCCGGCCTACTCAGCGCGAGGGCCTACGAGCAGTACTTC.

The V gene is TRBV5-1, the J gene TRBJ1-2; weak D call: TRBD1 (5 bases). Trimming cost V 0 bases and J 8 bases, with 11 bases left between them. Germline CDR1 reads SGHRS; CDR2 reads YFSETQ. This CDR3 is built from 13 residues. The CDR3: CASSLEGTIGYTF. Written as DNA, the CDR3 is TGCGCCAGCAGCTTGGAAGGGACCATCGGCTACACCTTC. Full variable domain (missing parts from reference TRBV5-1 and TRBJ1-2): KAGVTQTPRYLIKTRGQQVTLSCSPISGHRSVSWYQQTPGQGLQFLFEYFSETQRNKGNFPGRFSGRQFSNSRSEMNVSTLELGDSALYLCASSLEGTIGYTFGSGTRLTVV.

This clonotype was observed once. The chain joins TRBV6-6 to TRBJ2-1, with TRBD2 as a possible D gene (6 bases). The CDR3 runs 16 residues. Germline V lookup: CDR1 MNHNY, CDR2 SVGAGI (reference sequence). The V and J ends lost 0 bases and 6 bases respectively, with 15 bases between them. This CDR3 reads CASSYSGGVVSNEQFF. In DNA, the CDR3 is TGTGCCAGCAGTTACTCTGGCGGGGTAGTGTCCAATGAGCAGTTCTTC.

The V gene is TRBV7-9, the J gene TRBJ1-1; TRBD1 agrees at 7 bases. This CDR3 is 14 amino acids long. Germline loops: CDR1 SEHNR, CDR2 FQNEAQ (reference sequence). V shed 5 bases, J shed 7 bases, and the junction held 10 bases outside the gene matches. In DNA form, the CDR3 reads TGTGCCAGCAGCGCCCCAGGGGGTCAGGGTGAAGCTTTCTTT. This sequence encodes CASSAPGGQGEAFF.